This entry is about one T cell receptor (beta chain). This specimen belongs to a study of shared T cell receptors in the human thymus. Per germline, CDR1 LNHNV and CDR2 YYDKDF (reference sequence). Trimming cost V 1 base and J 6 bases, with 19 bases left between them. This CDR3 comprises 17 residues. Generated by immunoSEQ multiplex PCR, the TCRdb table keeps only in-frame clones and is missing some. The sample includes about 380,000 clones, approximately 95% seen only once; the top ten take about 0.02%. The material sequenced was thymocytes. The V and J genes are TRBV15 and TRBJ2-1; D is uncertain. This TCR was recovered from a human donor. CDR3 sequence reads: CATSRGSLLRSGNEQFF. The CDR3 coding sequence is TGTGCCACCAGCAGAGGTTCTCTTTTAAGATCAGGCAATGAGCAGTTCTTC.